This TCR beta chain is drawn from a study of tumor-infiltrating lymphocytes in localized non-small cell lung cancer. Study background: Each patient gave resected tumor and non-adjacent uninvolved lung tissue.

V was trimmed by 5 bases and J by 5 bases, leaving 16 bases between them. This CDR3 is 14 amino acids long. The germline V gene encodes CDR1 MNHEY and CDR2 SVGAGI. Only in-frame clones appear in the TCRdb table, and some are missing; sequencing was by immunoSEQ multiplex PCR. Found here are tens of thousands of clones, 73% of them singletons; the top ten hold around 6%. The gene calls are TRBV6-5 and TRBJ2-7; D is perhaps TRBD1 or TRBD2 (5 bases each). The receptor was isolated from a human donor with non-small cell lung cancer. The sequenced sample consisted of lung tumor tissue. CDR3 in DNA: TGTGCCAGCAGTCCTCTCATGAGAGGGGACGAGCAGTACTTC. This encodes CASSPLMRGDEQYF.